This T cell receptor beta chain appears in the sequencing data of a study of cytomegalovirus exposure and HLA in healthy donors. Study-wide background: Of approximately 400 genotyped donors, around 76% clustered with self-reported Caucasian donors. The study, taken as a whole, reports: V- and J-gene trimming of TCR beta was linked (in a later analysis) to a missense DCLRE1C variant. According to the study, about 180 TCR beta chains were cytomegalovirus-associated. A few V segments could not be told apart, such as TRBV6-2 and TRBV6-3, and were left out.

The PCR employed 60 Vbeta primers together with 13 Jbeta primers. Generated by immunoSEQ multiplex PCR, the TCRdb table keeps only in-frame clones and is missing some. The repertoire consists of approximately 90,000 clones, with about three quarters occurring once and the leading ten covering roughly 15%. J was trimmed by 7 bases and V by 5 bases; bases with no gene match: 6. This CDR3 comprises 15 residues. From germline, CDR1 is SEHNR and CDR2 FQNEAQ (reference sequence). With regard to this clone: Its specificity is unknown.

The chain is built from TRBV7-9 and TRBJ2-1; 12 bases match TRBD2. This clonotype originated in a woman in her 50s in good health and CMV-seropositive. The sequencing input was PBMCs. CDR3 in DNA: TGTGCCAGCAGCATGACTAGCGGGAGTCGGAATGAGCAGTTCTTC. Its protein is CASSMTSGSRNEQFF.